This TCR beta chain is from a study of T cell repertoires in cytomegalovirus infection. Trimming took off 2 bases at V and 6 bases at J, with 9 bases between the two ends. This CDR3 spans 13 amino acids. Per germline, CDR1 SGHAT and CDR2 FQNNGV. TCRdb reanalysed the reads using MiXCR and keeps one entry per CDR3 protein. The data contain some 400,000 distinct CDR3 sequences, 25% to 40% of them singletons. The sequencing sample was made of PBMCs. This chain joins TRBV11-2 and TRBJ2-3; D is ambiguous. The sequence was collected from a human donor in good health (CMV status not recorded). Some clones in this sample may be carry-over from other donors' samples. CDR3 in DNA: TGTGCCAGCAGCTTACCCGTTCTGGATACGCAGTATTTT. It is translated as CASSLPVLDTQYF.